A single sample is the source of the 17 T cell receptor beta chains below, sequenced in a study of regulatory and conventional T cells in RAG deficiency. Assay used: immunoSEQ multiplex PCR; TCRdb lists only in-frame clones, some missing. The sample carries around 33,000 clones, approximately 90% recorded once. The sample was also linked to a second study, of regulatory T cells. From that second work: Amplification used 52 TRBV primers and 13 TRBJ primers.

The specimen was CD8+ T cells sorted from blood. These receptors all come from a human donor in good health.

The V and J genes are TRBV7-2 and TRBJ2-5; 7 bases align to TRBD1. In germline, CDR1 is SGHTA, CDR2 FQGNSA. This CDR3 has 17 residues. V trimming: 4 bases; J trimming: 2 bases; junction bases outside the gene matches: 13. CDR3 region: CASSSGDLGGGQETQYF. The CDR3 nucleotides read TGTGCCAGCAGCTCTGGTGATCTAGGGGGCGGACAAGAGACCCAGTACTTC.

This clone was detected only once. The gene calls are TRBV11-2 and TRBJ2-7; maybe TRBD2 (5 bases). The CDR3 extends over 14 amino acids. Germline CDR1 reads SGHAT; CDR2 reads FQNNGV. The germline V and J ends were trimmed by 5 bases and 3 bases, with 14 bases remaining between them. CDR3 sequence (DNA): TGTGCCAGCAGCCCCCCGAGGGATCTCTACGAGCAGTACTTC. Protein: CASSPPRDLYEQYF.

CDR3 coding DNA: TGTGCCAGCTCACCCGGGACAGGGATAGCCAAAAACATTCAGTACTTC. Protein product: CASSPGTGIAKNIQYF. V and J are TRBV18 and TRBJ2-4, with 9 bases fitting TRBD1. The CDR3 contains 16 residues. V shed 3 bases and J 0 bases; nucleotides not matched to a gene: 3. Germline CDR1 is KGHSH and CDR2 is LQKENI. Looking up the rest from reference TRBV18 and TRBJ2-4 gives the full variable domain: NAGVMQNPRHLVRRRGQEARLRCSPMKGHSHVYWYRQLPEEGLKFMVYLQKENIIDESGMPKERFSAEFPKEGPSILRIQQVVRGDSAAYFCASSPGTGIAKNIQYFGAGTRLSVL.

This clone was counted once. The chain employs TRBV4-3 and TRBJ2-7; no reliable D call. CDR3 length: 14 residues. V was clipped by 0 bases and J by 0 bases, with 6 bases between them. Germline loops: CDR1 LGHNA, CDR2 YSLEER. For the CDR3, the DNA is TGCGCCAGCAGCCAAGAGGGGTACTCCTACGAGCAGTACTTC. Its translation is CASSQEGYSYEQYF.

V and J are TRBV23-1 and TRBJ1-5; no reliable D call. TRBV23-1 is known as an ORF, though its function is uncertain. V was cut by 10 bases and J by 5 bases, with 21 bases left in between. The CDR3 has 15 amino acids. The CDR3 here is CANPRPSLQYQPQHF. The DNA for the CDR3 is TGCGCCAACCCTAGGCCAAGCTTACAGTATCAGCCCCAGCATTTT.

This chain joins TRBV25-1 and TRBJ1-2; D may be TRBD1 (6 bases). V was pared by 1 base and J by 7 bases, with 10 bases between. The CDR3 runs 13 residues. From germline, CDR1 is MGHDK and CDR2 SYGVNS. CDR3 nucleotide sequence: TGTGCCAGCAGTGAATCAGGGGTGGCTGGCTACACCTTC. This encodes CASSESGVAGYTF.

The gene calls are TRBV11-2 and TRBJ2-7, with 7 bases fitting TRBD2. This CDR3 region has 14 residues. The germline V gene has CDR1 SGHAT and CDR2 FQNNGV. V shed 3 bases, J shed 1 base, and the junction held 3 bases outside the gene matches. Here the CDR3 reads CASSFGEGSYEQYF. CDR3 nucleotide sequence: TGTGCCAGCAGCTTCGGGGAGGGGTCCTACGAGCAGTACTTC.

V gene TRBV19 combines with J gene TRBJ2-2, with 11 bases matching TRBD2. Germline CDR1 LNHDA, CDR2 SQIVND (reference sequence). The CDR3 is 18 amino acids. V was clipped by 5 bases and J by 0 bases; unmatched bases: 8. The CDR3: CASSSPGLAASNTGELFF. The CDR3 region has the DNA TGTGCCAGTAGTTCCCCGGGACTAGCGGCTTCGAACACCGGGGAGCTGTTTTTT.

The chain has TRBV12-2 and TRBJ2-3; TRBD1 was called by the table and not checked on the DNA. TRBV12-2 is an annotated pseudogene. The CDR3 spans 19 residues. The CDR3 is CASRLAGPITPHSLDTQYF. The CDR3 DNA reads TGTGCAAGTCGCTTAGCGGGGCCGATTACCCCACACAGCCTGGATACGCAGTATTTT.

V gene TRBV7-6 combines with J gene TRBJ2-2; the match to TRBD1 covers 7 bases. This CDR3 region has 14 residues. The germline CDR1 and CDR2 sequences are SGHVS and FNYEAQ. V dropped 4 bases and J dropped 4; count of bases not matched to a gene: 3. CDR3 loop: CASSSRGSTGELFF. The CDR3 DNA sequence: TGTGCCAGCAGCTCCAGGGGGAGCACCGGGGAGCTGTTTTTT. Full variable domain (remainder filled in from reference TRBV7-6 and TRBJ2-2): GAGVSQSPRYKVTKRGQDVALRCDPISGHVSLYWYRQALGQGPEFLTYFNYEAQQDKSGLPNDRFSAERPEGSISTLTIQRTEQRDSAMYRCASSSRGSTGELFFGEGSRLTVL.

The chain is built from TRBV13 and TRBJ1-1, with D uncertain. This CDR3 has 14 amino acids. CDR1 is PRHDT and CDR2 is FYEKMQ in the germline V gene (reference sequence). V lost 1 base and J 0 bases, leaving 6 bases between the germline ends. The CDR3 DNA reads TGTGCCAGCAGCTTAGTCGTATTGAACACTGAAGCTTTCTTT. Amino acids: CASSLVVLNTEAFF.

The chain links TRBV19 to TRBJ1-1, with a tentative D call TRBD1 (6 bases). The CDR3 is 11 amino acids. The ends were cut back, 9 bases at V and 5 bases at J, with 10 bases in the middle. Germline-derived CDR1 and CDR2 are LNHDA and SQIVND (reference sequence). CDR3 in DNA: TGTGCCAGCCGCGGGACAACTGAAGCTTTCTTT. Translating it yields CASRGTTEAFF.

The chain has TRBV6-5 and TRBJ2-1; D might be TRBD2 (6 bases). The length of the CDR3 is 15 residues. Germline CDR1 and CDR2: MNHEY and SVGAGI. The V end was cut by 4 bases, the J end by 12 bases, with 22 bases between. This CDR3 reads CASSSIHIKLAGQFF. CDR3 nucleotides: TGTGCCAGCAGTTCAATACACATCAAACTAGCTGGGCAGTTCTTC.

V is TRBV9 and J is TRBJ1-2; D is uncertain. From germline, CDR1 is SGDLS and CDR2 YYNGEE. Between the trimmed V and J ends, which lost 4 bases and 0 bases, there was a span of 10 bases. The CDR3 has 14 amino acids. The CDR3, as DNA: TGTGCCAGCAGCCCCTCACGTACTAACTATGGCTACACCTTC. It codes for CASSPSRTNYGYTF.

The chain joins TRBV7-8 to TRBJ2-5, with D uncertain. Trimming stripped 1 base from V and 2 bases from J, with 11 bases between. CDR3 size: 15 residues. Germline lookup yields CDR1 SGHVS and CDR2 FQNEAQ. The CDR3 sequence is CASSLGDGGQETQYF. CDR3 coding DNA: TGTGCCAGCAGCTTAGGTGACGGCGGACAAGAGACCCAGTACTTC.

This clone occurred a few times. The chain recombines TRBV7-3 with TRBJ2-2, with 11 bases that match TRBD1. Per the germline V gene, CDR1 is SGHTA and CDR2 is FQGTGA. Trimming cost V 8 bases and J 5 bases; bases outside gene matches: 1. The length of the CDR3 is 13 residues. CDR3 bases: TGTGCCAGCGGGACAGGGGGGACCGGGGAGCTGTTTTTT. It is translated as CASGTGGTGELFF.

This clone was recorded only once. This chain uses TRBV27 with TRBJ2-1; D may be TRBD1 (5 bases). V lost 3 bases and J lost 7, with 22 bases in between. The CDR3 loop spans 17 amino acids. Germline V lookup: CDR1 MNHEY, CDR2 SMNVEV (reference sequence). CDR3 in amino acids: CASSFGSIDRSRNEQFF. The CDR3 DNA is TGTGCCAGCAGTTTCGGATCAATTGACAGATCAAGGAATGAGCAGTTCTTC.